This T cell receptor (beta chain) was sequenced during a study of OX40 agonist ivuxolimab in advanced cancers. Regarding the study in general: Ivuxolimab was a fully human IgG2 agonistic monoclonal antibody targeting the costimulatory receptor OX40 (CD134). Intravenous ivuxolimab was administered to patients every 2 weeks at six dose levels: 0.01, 0.1, 0.3, 1.5, 3 and 10 mg/kg. Of the approximately 54 dose-escalation patients, hepatocellular carcinoma was present in approximately 20, melanoma in roughly 15, renal cell carcinoma in 9 and head and neck cancer in 9. A male proportion of 75% to 85% and a mean age of about 60 years, ranging from roughly 23 to 85, were recorded for the dose-escalation cohort. Prior anti-PD-1, anti-PD-L1 or anti-CTLA-4 therapy was permitted, and checkpoint inhibitors had been received by roughly two fifths of dose-escalation patients. Partial responses were achieved by three dose-escalation patients, of whom one had hepatocellular carcinoma and two had cutaneous melanoma. Peripheral TCRbeta sequencing aimed to test whether ivuxolimab altered TCR sequence diversity and caused clonal T-cell expansion. The monotherapy dose-escalation portion (N ≈ 50 patients) of the phase I ivuxolimab trial is reported in the paper.

The trial excluded patients who had a history of autoimmune disease or were on systemic immunosuppression. In every dose cohort, peripheral blood was drawn for TCR sequencing at baseline, cycle 4 day 1, and cycle 7 day 1. The samples were taken from a phase I, first-in-human, multicenter, open-label dose-escalation trial of ivuxolimab. Adults with locally advanced or metastatic head and neck squamous cell, hepatocellular, melanoma or renal cell carcinoma were enrolled in the trial. Before TCR sequencing, CD4+ T cells and CD8+ T cells from peripheral blood were sorted into separate populations. Of note for this clone: Its antigen is unknown. There are no base qualities to consult, and no much larger clone falls within one base.

To sequence the TCRbeta CDR3 region, genomic DNA was isolated from the sorted cells. The immunoSEQ Assay was used for sequencing of TCRbeta CDR3 regions. What TCRdb holds here is the immuneACCESS table cut down to in-frame rearrangements. Part of the clones is not present; checked against another copy, under half of the missing clones reflect an unresolved V gene, and the others are unexplained. This sample holds about 11,000 clones; around 80% were observed only once. Of the sample, roughly 15% is held by the ten largest clones. General conclusions and limits of the study: Low levels of normalized T-cell clonal expansion were also seen in some nonresponding patients. In partial responders in the 0.1-3.0 mg/kg groups, normalized peripheral clonal expansion was found to be among the lowest, especially among CD8+ T cells. At doses of 0.1 to 3.0 mg/kg, clonal expansion of both CD4+ and CD8+ T cells in blood was seen between baseline and week 6. Which antigens the clonally expanded peripheral T cells were specific for was not determined. On average, CD8+ T cells showed more expanded clones than CD4+ T cells after ivuxolimab.

Sequenced here: CD4+ or CD8+ T cells sorted from blood, sampled in a trial of the OX40 agonist ivuxolimab. The receptor was derived from an adult with an advanced solid tumor such as melanoma, head and neck, liver or kidney cancer.

The encoded CDR3 is CATSKDRGVQETQYF. The nucleotides are TGTGCCACCAGCAAAGACAGGGGGGTACAAGAGACCCAGTACTTC. The chain links TRBV15 with TRBJ2-5; the junction holds 9 bases that match TRBD1. From cysteine to phenylalanine, the CDR3 is 15 amino acids long. This entry keeps only the CDR3 DNA: 45 bases, framed from base 1. The germline V gene (reference sequence) specifies LNHNV as CDR1 and YYDKDF as CDR2. Clipping removes 4 bases from V and 2 bases from J, with 5 as the unmatched junction base count.